This T cell receptor beta chain was sequenced for a study of early T cells in non-severe SARS-CoV-2 infection. Whole-study context: Unsorted whole blood bulk RNA was sequenced, with unpaired chains.

Study-level findings and limits: Private and CD4 specificities were missed by VDJdb matching, skewed to anti-spike CD8.

The V gene's germline CDR1 is SGHVS and CDR2 FNYEAQ. The CDR3 runs to 16 residues. V was clipped by 5 bases and J by 5 bases, with 20 bases between them. Tagging with unique molecular identifiers was applied to individual cDNA molecules. MiXCR was run by TCRdb on the 5' RACE reads, yielding one entry per CDR3 protein. This table has 120,000 or so distinct CDR3 sequences, roughly 12% appearing once. This clonotype was picked up many times. Its target is not known. This sequence originates from an adult who was a healthcare worker with PCR-confirmed SARS-CoV-2 infection or an uninfected control (not recorded which). This rearrangement joins TRBV7-6 to TRBJ2-3; TRBD2 might be the D (6 bases). Sequenced material: whole blood, taken at baseline. DNA for the CDR3: TGTGCCAGCAGCCCAGCCCGGGCGGGGTCCGGAGATACGCAGTATTTT. Amino acid sequence: CASSPARAGSGDTQYF.